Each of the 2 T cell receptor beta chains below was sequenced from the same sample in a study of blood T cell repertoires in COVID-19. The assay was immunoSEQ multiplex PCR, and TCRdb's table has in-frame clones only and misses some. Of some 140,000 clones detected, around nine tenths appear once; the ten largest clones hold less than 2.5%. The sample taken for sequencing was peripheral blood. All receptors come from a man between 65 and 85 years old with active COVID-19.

The chain's CDR3 is CASSSPRQGANTEAFF. CDR3 DNA: TGTGCCAGCAGCTCTCCCCGACAGGGGGCGAACACTGAAGCTTTCTTT. The chain carries TRBV7-9 and TRBJ1-1, with 10 bases fitting TRBD1. Trimming removed 4 bases from V and 1 base from J; junction bases left unmatched: 6. Germline CDR1 reads SEHNR; CDR2 reads FQNEAQ (reference sequence). The CDR3 spans 16 residues.

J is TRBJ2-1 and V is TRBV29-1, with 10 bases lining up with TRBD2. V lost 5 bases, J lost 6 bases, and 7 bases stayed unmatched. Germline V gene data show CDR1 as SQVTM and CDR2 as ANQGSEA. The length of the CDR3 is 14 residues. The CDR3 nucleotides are TGCAGCGTTCGAACTAGCGGGAAGGGCAATGAGCAGTTCTTC. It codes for CSVRTSGKGNEQFF.